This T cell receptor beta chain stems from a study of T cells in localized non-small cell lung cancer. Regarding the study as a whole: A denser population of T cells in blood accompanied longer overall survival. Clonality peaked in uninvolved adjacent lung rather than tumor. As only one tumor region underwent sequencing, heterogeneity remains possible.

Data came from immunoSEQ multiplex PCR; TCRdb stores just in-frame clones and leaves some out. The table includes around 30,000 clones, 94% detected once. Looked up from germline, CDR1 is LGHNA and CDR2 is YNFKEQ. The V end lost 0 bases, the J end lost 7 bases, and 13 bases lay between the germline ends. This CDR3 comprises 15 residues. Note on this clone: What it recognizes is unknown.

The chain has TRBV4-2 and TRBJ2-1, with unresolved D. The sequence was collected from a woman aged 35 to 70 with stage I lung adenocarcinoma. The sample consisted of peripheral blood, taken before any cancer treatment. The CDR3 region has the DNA TGTGCCAGCAGCCAAGAATCTTGGAGTCGGAATGAGCAGTTCTTC. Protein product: CASSQESWSRNEQFF.